This TCR beta chain was profiled in a study of beta chain features in type 1 diabetes. Whole-study findings and limits: A possible short-template PCR bias applies equally to patients and controls. It was among patients, rather than healthy donors, that naive, central memory and Treg TCRB repertoires appeared more similar.

Sequencing targeted expressed TCRB transcripts, as all isolated RNA had been reverse transcribed. TCRdb's table, derived via immunoSEQ multiplex PCR, lists solely in-frame clones and lacks some. There are hundreds of thousands of clones in the sample; around 68% occur only once, and almost 0.055% lies in the top ten. This clone has a handful of counts. Its specificity is unknown. Germline assignment: CDR1 SQVTM and CDR2 ANQGSEA. This CDR3 is 12 amino acids long. Trimming cost V 6 bases and J 5 bases, with 13 bases left between them. The sequencing input was naive CD4+ T cells from blood. The sequence was obtained from a man aged 25-40 years in good health. V gene TRBV29-1 combines with J gene TRBJ2-5, with unresolved D. The CDR3 here is CSVHTPVETQYF. DNA for the CDR3: TGCAGCGTCCATACTCCGGTTGAGACCCAGTACTTC.